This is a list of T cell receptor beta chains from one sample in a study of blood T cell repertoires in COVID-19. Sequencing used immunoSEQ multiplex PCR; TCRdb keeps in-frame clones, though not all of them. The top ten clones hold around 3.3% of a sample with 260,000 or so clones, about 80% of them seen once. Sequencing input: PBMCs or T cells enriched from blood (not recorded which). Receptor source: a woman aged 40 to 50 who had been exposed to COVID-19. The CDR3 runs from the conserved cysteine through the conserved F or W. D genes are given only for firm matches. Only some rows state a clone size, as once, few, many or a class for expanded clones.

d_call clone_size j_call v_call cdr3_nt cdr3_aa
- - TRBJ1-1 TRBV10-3 TGTGCCATCAGTGTACTACGGGACACTGAAGCTTTCTTT CAISVLRDTEAFF
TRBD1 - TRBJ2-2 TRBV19 TGTGCCATCGCTAGACAGGGGACCACCGGGGAGCTGTTTTTT CAIARQGTTGELFF
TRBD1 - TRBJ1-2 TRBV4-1 TGCGCCAGCAGCCAAGGGACAGGGGAAGGCTACACCTTC CASSQGTGEGYTF
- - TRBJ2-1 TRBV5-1 TGCGCCAGCAGCTTAAGGGCAGGGCGCAGCAATGAGCAGTTCTTC CASSLRAGRSNEQFF
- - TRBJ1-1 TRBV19 TGTGCCAGTAGAAGGGGCAGCGAACCGACCCCCACTGAAGCTTTCTTT CASRRGSEPTPTEAFF
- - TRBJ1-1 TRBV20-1 TGCAGTGCCGGACAGTACACTGAAGCTTTCTTT CSAGQYTEAFF
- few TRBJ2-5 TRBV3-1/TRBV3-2 TGTGCCAGCAGCACTAGCCGAGAGACCCAGTACTTC CASSTSRETQYF
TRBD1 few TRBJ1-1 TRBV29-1 TGCAGCGAGTATCAGGGGGATGGAGCTTTCTTT CSEYQGDGAFF
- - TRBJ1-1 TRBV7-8 TGTGCCAGCAGCTTAGTGAGGGACACTGAAGCTTTCTTT CASSLVRDTEAFF
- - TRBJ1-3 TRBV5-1 TGCGCCAGCAGCTTCGGAGGTGTTTCTGGAAACACCATATATTTT CASSFGGVSGNTIYF
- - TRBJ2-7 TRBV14 TGTGCCAGCAGCATAAGGAGCGAGCAGTACTTC CASSIRSEQYF
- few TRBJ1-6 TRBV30 TGTGCCTGGAGTCAGGGAGGTTCACCCCTCCACTTT CAWSQGGSPLHF
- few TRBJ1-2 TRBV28 TGTGCCAGCAGCCCGCCTAGATACCGGGGATATGGCTACACCTTC CASSPPRYRGYGYTF
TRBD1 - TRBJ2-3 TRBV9 TGTGCCAGCAGCGCCGACAGGGGGCTTACAGATACGCAGTATTTT CASSADRGLTDTQYF
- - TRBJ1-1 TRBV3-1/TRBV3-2 TGTGCCAGCAGCCGGACAGAATCGAACACTGAAGCTTTCTTT CASSRTESNTEAFF
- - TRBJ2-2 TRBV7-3 TGTGCCAGCAGCTTAACCGGGAGCGCCACCGGGGAGCTGTTTTTT CASSLTGSATGELFF
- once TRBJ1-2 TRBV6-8 TGTGCCAGCAGATTCGCGACAGGACAAGGGGGCTACACCTTC CASRFATGQGGYTF
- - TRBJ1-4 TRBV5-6 TGTGCCAGTTCGAGCAATGAAAAACTGTTTTTT CASSSNEKLFF
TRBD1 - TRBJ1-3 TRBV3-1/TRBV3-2 TGTGCCAGCAGCCAAAATTTGGGGGACAGCTCTGGAAACACCATATATTTT CASSQNLGDSSGNTIYF
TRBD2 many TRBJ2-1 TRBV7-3 TGTGCCAGCAGGCTAACTAGCGGGGGAGCGGGGCACAATGAGCAGTTCTTC CASRLTSGGAGHNEQFF
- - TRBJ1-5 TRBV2 TGTGCCAGCAGTGAGACAGTATCGGACCAGCCCCAGCATTTT CASSETVSDQPQHF
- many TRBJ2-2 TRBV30 TGTGCCTGGAATGGTGGAGTCCCCACCGGGGAGCTGTTTTTT CAWNGGVPTGELFF
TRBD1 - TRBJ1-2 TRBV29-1 TGCAGCGTTGAAGTCGCCGGGACAGCTTTCTATGGCTACACCTTC CSVEVAGTAFYGYTF
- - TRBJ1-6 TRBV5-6 TGTGCCAGCAGCTTGGTAACCTGGGGCGATAATTCACCCCTCCACTTT CASSLVTWGDNSPLHF
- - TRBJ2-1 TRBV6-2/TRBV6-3 TGTGCCAGCAGTTGGAGGGGAGATGAGCAGTTCTTC CASSWRGDEQFF
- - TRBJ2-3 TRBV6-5 TGTGCCAGCAGTCTCCAGCGGGTTGCAGATACGCAGTATTTT CASSLQRVADTQYF
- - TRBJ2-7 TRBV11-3 TGTGCCAGCAGCCCCGGTACAGGTTCCTACGAGCAGTACTTC CASSPGTGSYEQYF
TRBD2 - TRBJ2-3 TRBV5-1 TGCGCCAGCAGCGCGGGGGGCCGGAGGGATACGCAGTATTTT CASSAGGRRDTQYF
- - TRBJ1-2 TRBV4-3 TGCGCCAGCAGCCAAGGTAGTACAGCCCCGTATGGCTACACCTTC CASSQGSTAPYGYTF
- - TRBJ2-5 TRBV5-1 TGCGCCAGCAGCTTGGCTGAGAAAGAGACCCAGTACTTC CASSLAEKETQYF
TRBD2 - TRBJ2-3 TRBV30 TGTGCCTGGAGTGGTAGCGGGGGTGATACGCAGTATTTT CAWSGSGGDTQYF
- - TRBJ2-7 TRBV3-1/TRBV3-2 TGTGCCAGCAGCGGGGGCGGAATCGAGCAGTACTTC CASSGGGIEQYF
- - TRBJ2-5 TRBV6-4 TGTGCCAGCAGTGATTTAGTCCAAGAGACCCAGTACTTC CASSDLVQETQYF
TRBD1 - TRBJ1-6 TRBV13 TGTGCCAGCAGCTCCCTTGGGGGACAGGGGTACTCACCCCTCCACTTT CASSSLGGQGYSPLHF
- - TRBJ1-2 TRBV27 TGTGCCAGCAGTTCTTGGGACTCCCGGGGGTATGGCTACACCTTC CASSSWDSRGYGYTF
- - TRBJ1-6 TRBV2 TGTGCCAGCAACCAGGGTCATTCACCCCTCCACTTT CASNQGHSPLHF
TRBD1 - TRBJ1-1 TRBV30 TGTGCCTGGAGTGGGCAGGGGGACACTGAAGCTTTCTTT CAWSGQGDTEAFF
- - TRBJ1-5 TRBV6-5 TGTGCCAGCAGTTACGGAGGGGAGGGCAATCAGCCCCAGCATTTT CASSYGGEGNQPQHF
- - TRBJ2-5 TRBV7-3 TGTGCCAGCAGCTTCGTCCCCCAAGAGACCCAGTACTTC CASSFVPQETQYF
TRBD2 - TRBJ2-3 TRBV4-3 TGCGCCAGCAGCCAAGAGACTAGCGGGGGGAATACGCAGTATTTT CASSQETSGGNTQYF
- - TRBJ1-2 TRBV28 TGTGCCAGCAGTACTGGACGGGAGACCTATGGCTACACCTTC CASSTGRETYGYTF
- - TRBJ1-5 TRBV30 TGTGCCTGGAGTGTGAGGGAAAATCAGCCCCAGCATTTT CAWSVRENQPQHF
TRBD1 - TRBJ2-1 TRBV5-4 TGTGCCAGCAGCCCCCGGGACAGGTGGACCTACAATGAGCAGTTCTTC CASSPRDRWTYNEQFF
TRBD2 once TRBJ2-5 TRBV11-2 TGTGCCAGCAGCTTAGGTAGCGGGGGAGAGACCCAGTACTTC CASSLGSGGETQYF
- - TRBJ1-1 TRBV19 TGTGCCAGTAGTATAAGCGCCGGAGTGAGGAACACTGAAGCTTTCTTT CASSISAGVRNTEAFF
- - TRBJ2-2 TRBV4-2 TGTGCCAGCAGCATCACGTGGGGGGGCGATGAGTCCGGGGAGCTGTTTTTT CASSITWGGDESGELFF
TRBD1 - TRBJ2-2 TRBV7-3 TGTGCCAGCAGCCACACAGGGGGCGGGTACACCGGGGAGCTGTTTTTT CASSHTGGGYTGELFF
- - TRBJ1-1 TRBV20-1 TGCACTGCGGGGGCGGTGACTGAAGCTTTCTTT CTAGAVTEAFF
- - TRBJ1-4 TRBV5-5 TGTGCCAGCAGGGCGGAGCGGGCAACTAATGAAAAACTGTTTTTT CASRAERATNEKLFF
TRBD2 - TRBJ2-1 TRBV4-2 TGTGCCAGCAGCCAAGCGGGGGCGGGGGGGAACTACAATGAGCAGTTCTTC CASSQAGAGGNYNEQFF
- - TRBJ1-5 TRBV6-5 TGTGCCAGCCAGCGGTCTCAGCCCCAGCATTTT CASQRSQPQHF
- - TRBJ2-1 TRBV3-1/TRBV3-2 TGTGCCAGCAGCCGGGCCGGTGGCCAGTTCTTC CASSRAGGQFF
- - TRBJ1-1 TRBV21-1 TGTGCCAGCAGCTTACGCAACGGGGACAGGGAAATGGGCACTGAAGCTTTCTTT CASSLRNGDREMGTEAFF